Shown below are 14 T cell receptor beta chains from a single sample sequenced in a study of CD8 T cells in Susac syndrome. Random hexamers were used to reverse transcribe the RNA input (about 0.5 to 1 ug). From the immunoSEQ multiplex PCR reads, TCRdb called clonotypes with MiXCR, one entry per CDR3 protein. The sample lists about 52,000 distinct CDR3 sequences, roughly 93% occurring once. Sequenced input: CD8+ T cells from PBMCs. Source of these receptors: a human donor with multiple sclerosis.

The CDR3 nucleotides are TGTGCCAGCAGTTCCCCCTGGAGGAGCTCTGGAAACACCATATATTTT. Residues: CASSSPWRSSGNTIYF. The chain uses TRBV12-3 or TRBV12-4 and TRBJ1-3; no firm D call. This CDR3 has 16 residues. V was pared by 4 bases and J by 0 bases, with 13 bases between.

This clonotype was detected only once. V usage is TRBV29-1 and J usage is TRBJ2-5; D is perhaps TRBD2 (5 bases). CDR1 is SQVTM and CDR2 is ANQGSEA in the germline V gene. Deletions cut 3 bases from V and 9 bases from J, with 14 bases between. The CDR3 has 12 residues. CDR3 sequence: CSVDGSREPQYF. CDR3 DNA sequence: TGCAGCGTTGATGGGAGCCGGGAACCCCAGTACTTC. The full variable domain, with the rest looked up from reference TRBV29-1 and TRBJ2-5, is SAVISQKPSRDICQRGTSLTIQCQVDSQVTMMFWYRQQPGQSLTLIATANQGSEATYESGFVIDKFPISRPNLTFSTLTVSNMSPEDSSIYLCSVDGSREPQYFGPGTRLLVL.

The CDR3 loop is CASSGTGYSYEQYF. CDR3 bases: TGTGCCAGCAGTGGGACCGGGTACTCCTACGAGCAGTACTTC. V is TRBV2 and J is TRBJ2-7; no reliable D call. Trimming took 4 bases from V and 0 from J, leaving 10 bases between them. This CDR3 is built from 14 residues. Germline lookup yields CDR1 SNHLY and CDR2 FYNNEI. The full variable domain, rest sourced from reference TRBV2 and TRBJ2-7, is EPEVTQTPSHQVTQMGQEVILRCVPISNHLYFYWYRQILGQKVEFLVSFYNNEISEKSEIFDDQFSVERPDGSNFTLKIRSTKLEDSAMYFCASSGTGYSYEQYFGPGTRLTVT.

The chain has TRBV12-3 or TRBV12-4 and TRBJ1-1; no clear D. V lost 0 bases and J lost 10, with 6 bases in between. The CDR3 extends over 11 amino acids. The CDR3 is CASSLAGSAFF. The CDR3, as DNA: TGTGCCAGCAGTTTAGCGGGGTCAGCTTTCTTT.

The genes are TRBV4-1 and TRBJ2-7; TRBD1 might be the D (5 bases). With 4 bases removed from V and 5 bases from J, the gap between germline ends came to 15 bases. The CDR3 has 14 residues. Germline V lookup: CDR1 MGHRA, CDR2 YSYEKL. The CDR3 spells CASSPPQGPHEQYF. CDR3 nucleotides: TGCGCCAGCAGCCCTCCCCAGGGTCCCCACGAGCAGTACTTC.

The rearrangement uses TRBV19 and TRBJ1-2; no clear D gene. This CDR3 has 17 amino acids. Trimming shortened V by 11 bases and J by 0 bases, and 25 bases separated the two germline ends. Germline V gives CDR1 LNHDA, CDR2 SQIVND (reference sequence). The CDR3: CACLGVDTASANYGYTF. CDR3 bases: TGTGCCTGCCTGGGAGTCGACACAGCTTCAGCTAACTATGGCTACACCTTC.

This clonotype was seen only once. V is TRBV9 and J is TRBJ1-3, with 7 bases that match TRBD1. Germline CDR1 reads SGDLS; CDR2 reads YYNGEE. The CDR3 is 15 residues long. V lost 3 bases to trimming and J lost 4 bases; unmatched junction nucleotides: 7. The CDR3: CASSAEGAAGNTIYF. As DNA, the CDR3 is TGTGCCAGCAGCGCAGAGGGGGCGGCCGGAAACACCATATATTTT.

V usage is TRBV4-1 and J usage is TRBJ1-1, with D possibly TRBD1 on 6 matching bases. The germline V and J ends were trimmed by 3 bases and 4 bases, with 18 bases remaining between them. The CDR3 spans 16 residues. Per germline, CDR1 MGHRA and CDR2 YSYEKL. The CDR3 nucleotides read TGCGCCAGCAGCCACTACGGAAACAGGGTAACCACTGAAGCTTTCTTT. Translation gives CASSHYGNRVTTEAFF.

The genes are TRBV12-3 or TRBV12-4 and TRBJ1-2; 8 bases map to TRBD1. V lost 6 bases to trimming and J lost 5 bases; unmatched junction nucleotides: 2. The CDR3 contains 12 residues. The CDR3 loop reads CASSGQGYGYTF. The CDR3 nucleotides read TGTGCCAGCAGCGGACAGGGTTATGGCTACACCTTC.

The chain is built from TRBV20-1 and TRBJ2-7, with D perhaps being TRBD1 or TRBD2 (5 bases each). V gave up 5 bases and J gave up 7 bases, with 21 bases separating them. The CDR3 has 14 residues. Germline CDR1 DFQATT, CDR2 SNEGSKA (reference sequence). The CDR3 region has the DNA TGCAGTGCTCGCGACCGGGACCGCCTGAGTGAGCAGTACTTC. It specifies CSARDRDRLSEQYF.

The gene calls are TRBV7-3 and TRBJ1-1; D is possibly TRBD1 (5 bases). In germline, CDR1 is SGHTA, CDR2 FQGTGA. V shed 2 bases and J shed 6 bases, with 7 bases lying between them. CDR3 length: 12 residues. The chain's CDR3 is CASSLQGAEAFF. The CDR3 coding sequence is TGTGCCAGCAGCTTACAGGGAGCTGAAGCTTTCTTT.

This sequence joins TRBV28 and TRBJ1-2; tentative D call: TRBD1 (5 bases). The CDR3 length is 13 residues. The V gene's germline CDR1 is MDHEN and CDR2 SYDVKM. V lost 3 bases and J 4 bases, leaving 9 bases between the germline ends. CDR3 protein: CASSFGTAYGYTF. In DNA form, the CDR3 reads TGTGCCAGCAGTTTCGGGACGGCCTATGGCTACACCTTC.

A single count supports this clonotype. The V and J genes are TRBV12-3 or TRBV12-4 and TRBJ1-6; no clear D gene. This CDR3 is 14 amino acids long. V lost 7 bases to trimming and J lost 10 bases, with 17 bases between them. The CDR3 sequence is CASTPWGIGSPLHF. CDR3 nucleotides: TGTGCCAGCACCCCCTGGGGAATAGGGTCACCCCTCCACTTT.

The chain employs TRBV4-3 and TRBJ2-4, with D possibly called TRBD1 or TRBD2 (7 bases each). Germline CDR1 LGHNA, CDR2 YSLEER. V gave up 2 bases and J gave up 8 bases, with 13 bases separating them. The CDR3 loop spans 14 amino acids. The CDR3, as DNA: TGCGCCAGCAGCCAACTCCAGGGGGGGTACATTCAGTACTTC. Residues: CASSQLQGGYIQYF.